Each of the 13 T cell receptor beta chains below was sequenced from the same sample in a study of blood T cell repertoires in COVID-19 (dated by TCRdb to about 2020). Receptors were amplified or captured by the immunoSEQ multiplex PCR assay. TCRdb mirrors the immuneACCESS table, restricted to in-frame sequences. Some clones are absent from its copies; in checked studies, under half trace to an unresolved V gene, and the reason for the others is unknown. Across this sample there are 25,000 to 35,000 clones, with roughly 90% seen only once. 0.55% of the sample comes from the top ten. The sample consisted of peripheral blood. These receptors originate from a woman aged 40 to 50 with active or convalescent COVID-19.

The chain recombines TRBV6-2 or TRBV6-3 with TRBJ2-5, with 10 bases matching TRBD2. The germline CDR1 and CDR2 sequences are MNHEY and SVGEGT. The length of the CDR3 is 16 residues. Losses at the gene ends were 6 bases for V and 2 bases for J; bases not matched to a gene: 9. CDR3 coding DNA: TGTGCCAGCAGCCTCGAAGCGGGGGGGCTGCAAGAGACCCAGTACTTC. It yields the protein CASSLEAGGLQETQYF.

The rearrangement links TRBV24-1 to TRBJ1-5; possible D gene TRBD1, 5 bases. The CDR3 spans 13 residues. The V gene's germline CDR1 is KGHDR and CDR2 SFDVKD. V lost 5 bases and J lost 2, with 6 bases in between. CDR3 residues: CATSVRGNQPQHF. The CDR3 DNA is TGTGCCACCAGTGTCAGGGGCAATCAGCCCCAGCATTTT.

The gene calls are TRBV5-1 and TRBJ2-5, with no clear D. V lost 2 bases, J lost 3 bases, and 14 bases lay in between. The germline CDR1 and CDR2 sequences are SGHRS and YFSETQ. This CDR3 region has 15 residues. Written as DNA, the CDR3 is TGCGCCAGCAGCTTCGGCCAGGCCACAGAAGAGACCCAGTACTTC. It is translated as CASSFGQATEETQYF.

This chain connects TRBV7-2 to TRBJ2-1; D is unclear. Trimming stripped 5 bases from V and 2 bases from J, with 13 bases between. CDR3 length: 15 residues. Germline loops: CDR1 SGHTA, CDR2 FQGNSA. The CDR3 nucleotides are TGTGCCAGCAGCGCGGCTCCGTTCACCTACAATGAGCAGTTCTTC. It codes for CASSAAPFTYNEQFF.

This chain uses TRBV6-5 with TRBJ2-7, with TRBD2 identical over 11 bases. There are 16 residues in the CDR3. V was pared by 2 bases and J by 4 bases, with 7 bases of the junction left unmatched. Germline CDR1 is MNHEY and CDR2 is SVGAGI. Written as DNA, the CDR3 is TGTGCCAGCAGTTACCTCACTAGCGGGAGCGTGTACGAGCAGTACTTC. Protein: CASSYLTSGSVYEQYF.

V is TRBV10-1 and J is TRBJ2-2; 10 nucleotides match TRBD1. Looked up from germline, CDR1 is WNHNN and CDR2 is SYGVQD (reference sequence). The CDR3 contains 19 residues. V gave up 6 bases and J gave up 1 base; unmatched junction bases: 14. DNA of the CDR3: TGCGCCAGCAGCCCACCCCCGAGACAGGGGGCGGGGAACACCGGGGAGCTGTTTTTT. Translated, it gives CASSPPPRQGAGNTGELFF.

CDR3 sequence reads: CAWSVGSGATYEQYF. The DNA for the CDR3 is TGTGCCTGGAGTGTTGGTAGCGGTGCCACCTACGAGCAGTACTTC. The chain couples TRBV30 to TRBJ2-7; weak D call: TRBD2 (6 bases). The germline V and J ends were trimmed by 0 bases and 2 bases, with 14 bases remaining between them. The CDR3 has 15 residues. The V gene's germline CDR1 is GTSNPN and CDR2 SVGIG (reference sequence).

This rearrangement joins TRBV2 to TRBJ2-3, with 9 bases fitting TRBD1. From germline, CDR1 is SNHLY and CDR2 FYNNEI. This CDR3 comprises 14 residues. V gave up 4 bases and J gave up 9 bases; unmatched junction bases: 8. The CDR3 DNA reads TGTGCCAGCAGTGGGGGGACAGGGACGCGGACGCAGTATTTT. This sequence encodes CASSGGTGTRTQYF.

The genes are TRBV7-6 and TRBJ2-1, with 9 bases aligning to TRBD2. After removal of 1 base from V and 4 bases from J, the junction contained 5 bases not matched to a gene. This CDR3 has 16 amino acids. The germline V gene has CDR1 SGHVS and CDR2 FNYEAQ. This CDR3 reads CASSLEASGKYNEQFF. CDR3 bases: TGTGCCAGCAGCTTAGAGGCTAGCGGGAAATACAATGAGCAGTTCTTC.

This sequence joins TRBV19 and TRBJ1-5; TRBD1 matches at 9 bases. The V segment lost 8 bases and the J segment 7 bases; nucleotides outside the gene matches: 12. This CDR3 has 15 amino acids. Germline V gives CDR1 LNHDA, CDR2 SQIVND (reference sequence). This chain's CDR3 is CASLLLGTGSQPQHF. CDR3 in DNA: TGTGCCAGTCTGTTACTGGGGACAGGGAGCCAGCCCCAGCATTTT.

The chain carries TRBV11-2 and TRBJ1-4; TRBD1 agrees at 7 bases. The J segment lost 5 bases and the V segment lost 2 bases, leaving 14 bases of the junction unmatched. Germline V gives CDR1 SGHAT, CDR2 FQNNGV. There are 18 residues in the CDR3. CDR3 in amino acids: CASSLPTSRGQKNEKLFF. The CDR3 nucleotides are TGTGCCAGCAGCTTACCAACTAGTCGGGGACAGAAAAATGAAAAACTGTTTTTT.

V usage is TRBV4-2 and J usage is TRBJ1-1; TRBD1 agrees at 7 bases. This CDR3 contains 14 residues. V was clipped by 4 bases and J by 1 base; unmatched bases: 3. Germline V gene sequence: CDR1 LGHNA, CDR2 YNFKEQ. CDR3 sequence (DNA): TGTGCCAGCAGCCCGGGACAGCAGAACACTGAAGCTTTCTTT. It encodes CASSPGQQNTEAFF.

The chain couples TRBV19 to TRBJ2-5; 11 bases line up with TRBD2. This CDR3 spans 14 amino acids. CDR1 LNHDA and CDR2 SQIVND come from the germline V gene (reference sequence). Unmatched junction bases numbered 2, after V lost 4 bases and J lost 4 bases. The CDR3 nucleotides read TGTGCCAGTAGTACTAGCGGGGGGATAGAGACCCAGTACTTC. Its translation: CASSTSGGIETQYF. The full variable domain, rest sourced from reference TRBV19 and TRBJ2-5, is DGGITQSPKYLFRKEGQNVTLSCEQNLNHDAMYWYRQDPGQGLRLIYYSQIVNDFQKGDIAEGYSVSREKKESFPLTVTSAQKNPTAFYLCASSTSGGIETQYFGPGTRLLVL.